This entry concerns a single T cell receptor beta chain. The authors' processing: Estimation of nucleated cell counts relied on the amplification of reference gene primers. Produced via immunoSEQ multiplex PCR; TCRdb's table is partial and in-frame only. V and J calls and clone size are those listed in that table; D and trimming were worked out from the DNA. The sample records around 190,000 clones, roughly 91% being singletons. The data originate from a study of blood T cell repertoires in COVID-19. Study information: Whether acute or convalescent, the COVID-19 samples came from the United States, Italy and Spain. T cells, B-cell-depleted T cells, or PBMCs supplied cDNA or gDNA.

V lost 3 bases to trimming and J lost 12 bases, with 12 bases between them. This CDR3 spans 12 amino acids. Germline V lookup: CDR1 LNHDA, CDR2 SQIVND (reference sequence). The clonotype was recovered from a human donor in a cohort sampled during active COVID-19. The rearrangement uses TRBV19 and TRBJ2-1; D ambiguous. The source material was peripheral blood. The CDR3 region has the DNA TGTGCCAGTAGTATCTCCGGCCCAGGGCAGTTCTTC. Its protein is CASSISGPGQFF.